The next 31 T cell receptor beta chains were all read from a single sample in a study of blood T cell repertoires in COVID-19. Generated by immunoSEQ multiplex PCR, the TCRdb table keeps only in-frame clones and is missing some. Of 250,000 to 300,000 clones in the sample, roughly 86% were seen once. Sequences were obtained from peripheral blood. The receptors were sampled from a woman aged 55 to 70 with COVID-19, enrolled during active disease.

This clone was recorded once. J is TRBJ1-2 and V is TRBV6-5; 9 positions match TRBD1. This CDR3 region has 15 residues. J was trimmed by 2 bases and V by 5 bases; bases with no gene match: 6. The germline V gene has CDR1 MNHEY and CDR2 SVGAGI. In DNA, the CDR3 is TGTGCCAGCAGTCCCAAAACAGGGGGCAACTATGGCTACACCTTC. The encoded protein is CASSPKTGGNYGYTF.

J is TRBJ2-3 and V is TRBV4-1; possible D gene TRBD2, 5 bases. The CDR3 has 14 amino acids. V dropped 1 base and J dropped 4 bases, with 9 bases sitting between them. Germline CDR1 and CDR2: MGHRA and YSYEKL. For the CDR3, the DNA is TGCGCCAGCAGCCAAGTCGAGGGCTCAGATACGCAGTATTTT. Translating it yields CASSQVEGSDTQYF.

This clone showed up just once. CDR3 sequence reads: CASSYPPPGNQPQHF. DNA for the CDR3: TGTGCCAGCAGTTACCCCCCGCCGGGCAATCAGCCCCAGCATTTT. This chain links TRBV6-2 or TRBV6-3 with TRBJ1-5, with D unresolved. The length of the CDR3 is 15 residues. Germline-derived CDR1 and CDR2 are MNHEY and SVGEGT. V dropped 2 bases and J dropped 2 bases, with 10 bases sitting between them.

The chain couples TRBV29-1 to TRBJ2-7; TRBD1 is a possible D gene (6 bases). This CDR3 is built from 15 residues. Germline CDR1 SQVTM, CDR2 ANQGSEA. Trimming took off 4 bases at V and 1 base at J, with 17 bases between the two ends. The CDR3 protein is CSVVPTGRYSYEQYF. CDR3 sequence (DNA): TGCAGCGTTGTACCCACAGGGAGATATTCCTACGAGCAGTACTTC.

This chain uses TRBV28 with TRBJ1-5; possibly TRBD1 for D (5 bases). Germline lookup yields CDR1 MDHEN and CDR2 SYDVKM. V was pared by 4 bases and J by 0 bases, with 13 bases between. The CDR3 is made up of 16 amino acids. CDR3: CASSSRQSYSNQPQHF. CDR3 nucleotide sequence: TGTGCCAGCAGTTCCCGACAGAGTTATAGCAATCAGCCCCAGCATTTT.

The V gene is TRBV19, the J gene TRBJ1-1, with 8 nucleotides matching TRBD1. The CDR3 has 15 amino acids. CDR1 and CDR2 from the germline V gene are LNHDA and SQIVND (reference sequence). The V gene end was trimmed by 10 bases and the J gene end by 4 bases; junction bases not matched to a gene: 14. CDR3 in DNA: TGTGCCACCACCCCGAACAGGGGGTTGGGCACTGAAGCTTTCTTT. As protein: CATTPNRGLGTEAFF.

The genes are TRBV19 and TRBJ1-5, with 7 bases aligning to TRBD1. The J segment lost 2 bases and the V segment lost 7 bases, leaving 11 bases of the junction unmatched. Germline-derived CDR1 and CDR2 are LNHDA and SQIVND (reference sequence). The CDR3 is made up of 16 amino acids. CDR3 protein: CASTWAGGNGNQPQHF. CDR3 sequence (DNA): TGTGCCAGTACTTGGGCAGGGGGTAACGGCAATCAGCCCCAGCATTTT. The variable domain in full, completed from reference TRBV19 and TRBJ1-5, reads DGGITQSPKYLFRKEGQNVTLSCEQNLNHDAMYWYRQDPGQGLRLIYYSQIVNDFQKGDIAEGYSVSREKKESFPLTVTSAQKNPTAFYLCASTWAGGNGNQPQHFGDGTRLSIL.

The rearrangement uses TRBV7-9 and TRBJ1-1, with no clear D. With 1 base removed from V and 0 bases from J, the gap between germline ends came to 9 bases. CDR3 length equals 15 residues. CDR1 and CDR2 from the germline V gene are SEHNR and FQNEAQ (reference sequence). In DNA form, the CDR3 reads TGTGCCAGCAGCTTAGATCGTAGAGTGAACACTGAAGCTTTCTTT. It encodes CASSLDRRVNTEAFF.

J is TRBJ2-7 and V is TRBV9, with D maybe TRBD1 (6 bases). The V and J ends lost 3 bases and 2 bases respectively, with 12 bases between them. Germline V gives CDR1 SGDLS, CDR2 YYNGEE. The CDR3 runs 14 residues. The DNA for the CDR3 is TGTGCCAGCAGCGCCGGGACACCTACCTACGAGCAGTACTTC. This translates into CASSAGTPTYEQYF.

Here the CDR3 DNA reads TGTGCCACCAGTAGGGGCAGGGGAACCTATGGCTACACCTTC. Translation: CATSRGRGTYGYTF. The V gene is TRBV24-1, the J gene TRBJ1-2; D possibly corresponds to TRBD1 (6 bases). CDR1 is KGHDR, CDR2 SFDVKD, per germline. The V and J ends lost 6 bases and 4 bases respectively, with 14 bases between them. CDR3 length: 14 residues.

The sample holds one count of this clone. The J gene is TRBJ2-1, the V gene TRBV27, with 9 nucleotides matching TRBD2. V lost 3 bases and J lost 4; bases outside the gene matches: 7. CDR1 is MNHEY, CDR2 SMNVEV, per germline (reference sequence). This CDR3 comprises 16 residues. CDR3 nucleotide sequence: TGTGCCAGCAGTTTTAGTAGCGGGAGTTTGTACAATGAGCAGTTCTTC. Encoded protein: CASSFSSGSLYNEQFF.

This chain links TRBV7-3 with TRBJ2-3; 7 nucleotides match TRBD2. The V gene's germline CDR1 is SGHTA and CDR2 FQGTGA. The ends lost 2 bases at V and 2 bases at J; junction bases unmatched: 10. This CDR3 region has 17 residues. The CDR3 region is CASSLGSASGYTDTQYF. As DNA, the CDR3 is TGTGCCAGCAGCTTAGGTTCCGCTAGCGGATACACAGATACGCAGTATTTT.

The genes are TRBV27 and TRBJ1-4; D not resolved. Germline V gene lookup returns CDR1 MNHEY and CDR2 SMNVEV (reference sequence). The CDR3 is 15 residues long. The V end was cut by 5 bases, the J end by 3 bases, with 13 bases between. CDR3 bases: TGTGCCAGCAGTCCGCGTGGGCTCTCTAATGAAAAACTGTTTTTT. Translated, it gives CASSPRGLSNEKLFF.

This clone has more than one count but fewer than ten. The CDR3: CASSPWTSSAGYTF. The CDR3 DNA is TGTGCCAGCAGCCCATGGACTTCCTCGGCTGGCTACACCTTC. The genes are TRBV7-9 and TRBJ1-2; D is ambiguous. This CDR3 has 14 amino acids. The ends were cut back, 5 bases at V and 7 bases at J, with 17 bases in the middle. Germline lookup yields CDR1 SEHNR and CDR2 FQNEAQ (reference sequence).

The chain has TRBV5-1 and TRBJ1-4; D not resolved. CDR1 and CDR2 (germline): SGHRS, YFSETQ. V dropped 4 bases and J dropped 4 bases, with 11 bases sitting between them. The CDR3 length is 14 residues. In nucleotides, the CDR3 is TGCGCCAGCAGCGGTGGCAGAATTAATGAAAAACTGTTTTTT. Translated, it gives CASSGGRINEKLFF.

The chain is built from TRBV5-4 and TRBJ2-7; D is perhaps TRBD1 (7 bases). CDR1 SGHNT and CDR2 YYREEE come from the germline V gene (reference sequence). Between the trimmed V and J ends, which lost 4 bases and 4 bases, there was a span of 18 bases. This CDR3 spans 15 amino acids. The CDR3 DNA reads as TGTGCCAGCAGCAACGGACAGGATGGGAGGTACGAGCAGTACTTC. Protein product: CASSNGQDGRYEQYF.

This chain joins TRBV3-1 (or the pseudogene TRBV3-2) and TRBJ2-5; possible D gene TRBD2, 5 bases. V lost 1 base to trimming and J lost 5 bases, with 11 bases between them. Germline V gene sequence: CDR1 LGHDT, CDR2 YNNKEL (reference sequence). This CDR3 region has 14 residues. CDR3 residues: CASSQAARAETQYF. The CDR3 DNA is TGTGCCAGCAGCCAAGCTGCGAGGGCGGAGACCCAGTACTTC.

The chain employs TRBV3-1 (or the pseudogene TRBV3-2) and TRBJ1-6, with TRBD1 matching over 7 bases. Per the germline V gene, CDR1 is LGHDT and CDR2 is YNNKEL (reference sequence). J was trimmed by 9 bases and V by 4 bases; bases with no gene match: 9. The CDR3 sequence is 15 residues long. CDR3 sequence: CASSRNRGGGSPLHF. The CDR3 DNA sequence: TGTGCCAGCAGCCGGAACAGGGGCGGAGGTTCACCCCTCCACTTT.

This clone has just one count. The J gene is TRBJ2-1, the V gene TRBV29-1, with 8 bases aligning to TRBD2. The CDR3 length is 13 residues. V gave up 5 bases and J gave up 5 bases; unmatched junction bases: 5. Looked up from germline, CDR1 is SQVTM and CDR2 is ANQGSEA. CDR3 sequence: CSVLRGLDNEQFF. CDR3 DNA: TGCAGCGTTCTGAGGGGACTAGACAATGAGCAGTTCTTC.

The gene calls are TRBV5-1 and TRBJ1-6; D ambiguous. Deletions cut 4 bases from V and 8 bases from J, with 19 bases between. Germline V CDR1 and CDR2: SGHRS, YFSETQ. The CDR3 extends over 16 amino acids. The CDR3 DNA follows: TGCGCCAGCAGCACGGGAACACCCAGAACGGATTCACCCCTCCACTTT. Its translation: CASSTGTPRTDSPLHF.

The chain combines TRBV3-1 (or the pseudogene TRBV3-2) with TRBJ2-7, with D possibly matching TRBD2 (6 bases). The length of the CDR3 is 16 residues. V was pared by 0 bases and J by 1 base, with 13 bases between. The V gene's germline CDR1 is LGHDT and CDR2 YNNKEL (reference sequence). CDR3 coding DNA: TGTGCCAGCAGCCAAGATCTAGCGAGAGAATCCTACGAGCAGTACTTC. This codes for CASSQDLARESYEQYF.

The V and J genes are TRBV6-2 or TRBV6-3 and TRBJ2-2; a possible D gene is TRBD1 (6 bases). The CDR3 has 14 amino acids. Germline CDR1 and CDR2: MNHEY and SVGEGT. Trimming removed 2 bases at V and 8 bases at J, with 12 bases between. This CDR3 is CASSYRADRGELFF. In DNA form, the CDR3 reads TGTGCCAGCAGTTACCGGGCTGACAGGGGGGAGCTGTTTTTT.

V is TRBV15 and J is TRBJ2-3; TRBD2 agrees at 8 bases. Germline-derived CDR1 and CDR2 are LNHNV and YYDKDF (reference sequence). Trimming took 0 bases from V and 2 from J; bases not matched to a gene: 4. The CDR3 sequence is 16 residues long. The CDR3 sequence: CATSRDGLADTDTQYF. Written as DNA, the CDR3 is TGTGCCACCAGCAGAGACGGACTAGCAGACACAGATACGCAGTATTTT.

The genes are TRBV7-9 and TRBJ1-2; 8 positions match TRBD1. This CDR3 contains 13 residues. V lost 4 bases, J lost 7 bases, and 5 bases stayed unmatched. CDR1 is SEHNR, CDR2 FQNEAQ, per germline (reference sequence). The DNA for the CDR3 is TGTGCCAGCAGCTCGGGGACAGGTGGTGGCTACACCTTC. Translation gives CASSSGTGGGYTF.

This clone was observed a handful of times. This chain uses TRBV18 with TRBJ2-7, with TRBD1 matching 8 bases. In germline, CDR1 is KGHSH, CDR2 LQKENI. There are 15 residues in the CDR3. V trimming: 3 bases; J trimming: 5 bases; junction bases outside the gene matches: 9. In DNA form, the CDR3 reads TGTGCCAGCTCACCCCGGACAGGGCAGGCCGACGAGCAGTACTTC. This gives the protein CASSPRTGQADEQYF.

The chain uses TRBV20-1 and TRBJ2-3; D is unresolved. CDR3 size: 11 residues. Trimming took 5 bases from V and 0 from J, leaving 3 bases between them. CDR1 is DFQATT and CDR2 is SNEGSKA in the germline V gene (reference sequence). DNA of the CDR3: TGCAGTGCTTTAAGCACAGATACGCAGTATTTT. As protein: CSALSTDTQYF.

This rearrangement joins TRBV19 to TRBJ2-5; 7 positions match TRBD2. Germline CDR1 is LNHDA and CDR2 is SQIVND (reference sequence). V lost 4 bases to trimming and J lost 2 bases; unmatched junction nucleotides: 7. The CDR3 has 15 residues. CDR3 coding DNA: TGTGCCAGTAGTACTAGCGGTCGGGGGCAAGAGACCCAGTACTTC. Its translation: CASSTSGRGQETQYF.

The rearrangement joins TRBV11-3 to TRBJ2-1; D is perhaps TRBD2 (6 bases). This CDR3 comprises 13 residues. V was shortened by 1 base and J by 9 bases, with 10 bases between the two germline ends. Germline V gene sequence: CDR1 SGHNT, CDR2 YENEEA. CDR3 DNA sequence: TGTGCCAGCAGCTTAGTCTTGGGGGGTGAGCAGTTCTTC. Translated: CASSLVLGGEQFF.

This clone appeared once. This CDR3 is CASSPSGPKNIQYF. CDR3 DNA sequence: TGTGCCAGCAGCCCCAGCGGCCCCAAAAACATTCAGTACTTC. This chain connects TRBV6-5 to TRBJ2-4; TRBD2 is a possible D gene (5 bases). Germline-derived CDR1 and CDR2 are MNHEY and SVGAGI. Trimming left V 6 bases short and J 2 bases short, with 11 bases between. The CDR3 runs 14 residues.

V and J are TRBV28 and TRBJ1-2, with 10 bases that match TRBD1. V shed 2 bases, J shed 5 bases, and the junction held 14 bases outside the gene matches. The CDR3 has 18 amino acids. The germline CDR1 and CDR2 sequences are MDHEN and SYDVKM. DNA for the CDR3: TGTGCCAGCAGTTTACCGGGACAGGGGCGTCATCTGATATATGGCTACACCTTC. Translating gives CASSLPGQGRHLIYGYTF.

This sequence joins TRBV5-1 and TRBJ2-3, with TRBD2 matching over 9 bases. This CDR3 region has 16 residues. Trimming cost V 0 bases and J 2 bases; bases outside gene matches: 4. Germline CDR1 SGHRS, CDR2 YFSETQ. The CDR3 loop is CASSLESGRSTDTQYF. The CDR3 region has the DNA TGCGCCAGCAGCTTGGAAAGCGGGAGGTCCACAGATACGCAGTATTTT.